This T cell receptor beta chain was sequenced in a study of cytomegalovirus exposure and HLA in healthy donors. The overall study: Previous work identified 120 million or so unique TCR beta sequences from around 200 million T cells. Study-wide points: Later analysis identified several of the most significant clusters that appeared linked to common viral pathogens. Later analysis indicated greater clonal expansion among HLA-associated TCR beta chains than among equally common other chains.

Researchers ran the PCR with 60 Vbeta and 13 Jbeta primers. Data came from immunoSEQ multiplex PCR; TCRdb stores just in-frame clones and leaves some out. The profile shows fewer than 200,000 clones, more than 70% of them singletons. As for this clone: Its antigen remains unknown. One end of the junction is discordant with germline, which a read error may explain.

CDR3 length: 18 residues. Germline lookup yields CDR1 SSHAT and CDR2 FNYEAQ (reference sequence). The sample consisted of PBMCs. V usage is TRBV7-7 and J usage is TRBJ2-1; 9 nucleotides agree with TRBD2. The sequence was collected from a girl between 10 and 17 years old in good health and CMV-seronegative. This CDR3 reads CASSLDSGGFSSYNEQFF. CDR3 bases: TGTGCTAGCAGCTTAGATAGCGGGGGCTTCAGCTCCTACAATGAGCAGTTCTTC.